A single sample is the source of the 31 T cell receptor beta chains below, sequenced in a study of identical twins. From the 5' RACE reads, TCRdb called clonotypes with MiXCR, one entry per CDR3 protein. The sample shows 350,000 to 600,000 distinct CDR3 sequences, 14% of them seen only once. The sample also formed part of further work on yellow fever vaccine responses in identical twins.

The sample was CD4+ T cells sorted from blood. All receptors come from a woman aged 18-29 years in good health.

This clonotype occurred once. The chain has TRBV20-1 and TRBJ2-1, with a tentative D call TRBD1 (5 bases). Trimming stripped 6 bases from V and 2 bases from J, with 23 bases between. Per germline, CDR1 DFQATT and CDR2 SNEGSKA (reference sequence). This CDR3 contains 17 residues. The CDR3 DNA follows: TGCAGTGCCTTAACAGACAGTGGGCCCGTTACCTACAATGAGCAGTTCTTC. It codes for CSALTDSGPVTYNEQFF.

The V call is TRBV20-1, the J call TRBJ2-3; 8 bases are a match to TRBD1. The CDR3 has 15 amino acids. V was pared by 6 bases and J by 6 bases, with 14 bases of the junction left unmatched. CDR1 and CDR2 from the germline V gene are DFQATT and SNEGSKA (reference sequence). The CDR3 is CSAANRQGHDDTQYF. The DNA of the CDR3 is TGCAGTGCAGCAAACCGACAGGGGCATGACGATACGCAGTATTTT.

This clonotype has more than one count but fewer than ten. The chain recombines TRBV7-2 with TRBJ2-5, with 11 bases fitting TRBD1. Per germline, CDR1 SGHTA and CDR2 FQGNSA. Trimming took 5 bases from V and 5 from J; bases not matched to a gene: 4. This CDR3 has 14 amino acids. CDR3 sequence reads: CASSQGTGGETQYF. The CDR3 coding sequence is TGTGCCAGCAGCCAGGGGACAGGGGGGGAGACCCAGTACTTC.

This clonotype has more than one count but fewer than ten. The gene calls are TRBV9 and TRBJ2-1; TRBD2 aligns across 14 bases. V lost 4 bases to trimming and J lost 2 bases; unmatched junction nucleotides: 14. Germline V gene lookup returns CDR1 SGDLS and CDR2 YYNGEE. The length of the CDR3 is 20 residues. The CDR3 bases are TGTGCCAGCAGCCCTCCAATGAGACTAGCGGGGGGGCAGGCCTACAATGAGCAGTTCTTC. It specifies CASSPPMRLAGGQAYNEQFF.

This chain links TRBV29-1 with TRBJ2-2; the D call may be TRBD1 or TRBD2 (6 bases each). CDR3 length: 17 amino acids. Between the trimmed V and J ends, which lost 3 bases and 0 bases, there was a span of 17 bases. CDR1 and CDR2 from the germline V gene are SQVTM and ANQGSEA. CDR3 sequence reads: CSVEDYAGTTNTGELFF. The DNA for the CDR3 is TGCAGCGTTGAGGACTACGCCGGGACAACGAACACCGGGGAGCTGTTTTTT.

This clonotype showed up just a few times. In nucleotides, the CDR3 is TGTGCCAGCAGTTATTCTAGAAACACCGGGGAGCTGTTTTTT. This codes for CASSYSRNTGELFF. V usage is TRBV6-5 and J usage is TRBJ2-2; no reliable D call. Germline V lookup: CDR1 MNHEY, CDR2 SVGAGI. Trimming shortened V by 3 bases and J by 2 bases, and 7 bases separated the two germline ends. The CDR3 spans 14 residues.

The chain links TRBV7-8 to TRBJ2-6, with TRBD1 matching 8 bases. This CDR3 has 16 amino acids. V shed 1 base and J 4 bases; nucleotides not matched to a gene: 3. CDR1 and CDR2 from the germline V gene are SGHVS and FQNEAQ. CDR3 nucleotides: TGTGCCAGCAGCTTAGTCGGGACAGGCGGGGCCAACGTCCTGACTTTC. Its translation is CASSLVGTGGANVLTF. Supplemented by reference TRBV7-8 and TRBJ2-6, the full variable domain reads GAGVSQSPRYKVAKRGQDVALRCDPISGHVSLFWYQQALGQGPEFLTYFQNEAQLDKSGLPSDRFFAERPEGSVSTLKIQRTQQEDSAVYLCASSLVGTGGANVLTFGAGSRLTVL.

This clonotype was seen a handful of times. The genes are TRBV30 and TRBJ2-7, with TRBD1 matching 12 bases. The germline CDR1 and CDR2 sequences are GTSNPN and SVGIG (reference sequence). The CDR3 has 16 amino acids. V was clipped by 5 bases and J by 3 bases; unmatched bases: 11. The CDR3 here is CAWGRTGTGGFYEQYF. The CDR3, as DNA: TGTGCCTGGGGGAGGACCGGGACAGGGGGCTTCTACGAGCAGTACTTC.

V gene TRBV7-9 combines with J gene TRBJ2-5; no clear D. Germline lookup yields CDR1 SEHNR and CDR2 FQNEAQ (reference sequence). This CDR3 is 15 amino acids long. The V and J ends lost 5 bases and 2 bases respectively, with 15 bases between them. In DNA, the CDR3 is TGTGCCAGCAGCCCTGCGAGGACGGGTCAAGAGACCCAGTACTTC. As protein: CASSPARTGQETQYF.

This clonotype was detected a few times. This chain connects TRBV4-1 to TRBJ2-3; 10 nucleotides agree with TRBD1. CDR3 size: 16 residues. The junction had 7 bases not matched to a gene; V was cut back by 4 bases and J by 3 bases. The germline CDR1 and CDR2 sequences are MGHRA and YSYEKL. CDR3 amino acids: CASSLAPGQGTDTQYF. CDR3 DNA sequence: TGCGCCAGCAGCCTAGCCCCGGGACAGGGGACAGATACGCAGTATTTT.

This clonotype has just a few counts. The rearrangement links TRBV28 to TRBJ1-2, with D possibly matching TRBD1 (5 bases). The germline CDR1 and CDR2 sequences are MDHEN and SYDVKM. V shed 2 bases and J shed 7 bases, with 17 bases lying between them. The CDR3 is 15 amino acids. CDR3 protein: CASSLTGGVASGYTF. As DNA, the CDR3 is TGTGCCAGCAGTTTAACGGGAGGGGTGGCCTCTGGCTACACCTTC.

This clonotype came up a few times. The chain recombines TRBV24-1 with TRBJ2-2; the match to TRBD1 covers 9 bases. From germline, CDR1 is KGHDR and CDR2 SFDVKD. Losses at the gene ends were 5 bases for V and 7 bases for J; bases not matched to a gene: 16. The CDR3 totals 18 residues. The CDR3 protein is CATSALGDRGARGGELFF. The CDR3 DNA sequence: TGTGCCACCAGTGCCCTCGGCGACAGGGGGGCCCGTGGCGGGGAGCTGTTTTTT.

This clonotype was detected a few times. This chain joins TRBV29-1 and TRBJ2-3; D tentatively reads TRBD1 or TRBD2 (5 bases each). Germline V gives CDR1 SQVTM, CDR2 ANQGSEA. CDR3 size: 14 residues. Trimming removed 7 bases from V and 0 bases from J, with 14 bases in between. The CDR3 loop is CSAGLSTSTDTQYF. In DNA, the CDR3 is TGCAGCGCGGGGCTGAGTACTAGCACAGATACGCAGTATTTT.

This clonotype was seen repeatedly, ten times or more. The chain joins TRBV5-1 to TRBJ2-1; 7 bases match TRBD1. Germline CDR1 reads SGHRS; CDR2 reads YFSETQ. This CDR3 has 15 residues. With V trimmed by 3 bases and J by 0 bases, 3 bases remained unmatched. The CDR3 region is CASSSRTGSYNEQFF. Written as DNA, the CDR3 is TGCGCCAGCAGCTCCCGGACAGGCTCCTACAATGAGCAGTTCTTC. Full variable domain (rest looked up from reference TRBV5-1 and TRBJ2-1): KAGVTQTPRYLIKTRGQQVTLSCSPISGHRSVSWYQQTPGQGLQFLFEYFSETQRNKGNFPGRFSGRQFSNSRSEMNVSTLELGDSALYLCASSSRTGSYNEQFFGPGTRLTVL.

This clonotype has at least ten counts. This sequence joins TRBV7-2 and TRBJ2-1, with D possibly being TRBD1 (5 bases). The CDR3 has 12 residues. CDR1 and CDR2 from the germline V gene are SGHTA and FQGNSA. V dropped 2 bases and J dropped 9 bases, with 8 bases sitting between them. CDR3 in amino acids: CASSLQGIEQFF. CDR3 bases: TGTGCCAGCAGCTTACAGGGAATTGAGCAGTTCTTC.

The V call is TRBV5-1, the J call TRBJ2-7, with 14 bases aligning to TRBD2. Germline V gene lookup returns CDR1 SGHRS and CDR2 YFSETQ. With 4 bases clipped from V and 9 bases from J, the junction kept 9 bases outside the gene matches. CDR3 length: 15 amino acids. The CDR3 loop reads CASSAGLAGEIGQYF. CDR3 DNA sequence: TGCGCCAGCAGCGCGGGACTAGCGGGGGAGATCGGGCAGTACTTC. The full variable domain, in which reference TRBV5-1 and TRBJ2-7 provide the parts outside the CDR3, is KAGVTQTPRYLIKTRGQQVTLSCSPISGHRSVSWYQQTPGQGLQFLFEYFSETQRNKGNFPGRFSGRQFSNSRSEMNVSTLELGDSALYLCASSAGLAGEIGQYFGPGTRLTVT.

This clonotype was found a few times. This may stem from a read error, because a much larger clone lies one nucleotide away. The rearrangement links TRBV6-5 to TRBJ2-3, with 8 bases that match TRBD2. The CDR3 consists of 12 residues. Germline lookup yields CDR1 MNHEY and CDR2 SVGAGI. With V trimmed by 7 bases and J by 8 bases, 5 bases remained unmatched. The CDR3 loop reads CASTPAGVTQYF. CDR3 DNA: TGTGCCAGCACCCCAGCGGGGGTTACGCAGTATTTT.

V is TRBV5-1 and J is TRBJ2-7, with TRBD2 matching 9 bases. CDR3 size: 16 residues. V gave up 0 bases and J gave up 4 bases; unmatched junction bases: 8. Germline V CDR1 and CDR2: SGHRS, YFSETQ. The CDR3 DNA is TGCGCCAGCAGCTTGGTTAGCGGGGGCCTCTCGTACGAGCAGTACTTC. This codes for CASSLVSGGLSYEQYF.

This clonotype has a handful of counts. The chain recombines TRBV18 with TRBJ2-3; D is unresolved. V lost 0 bases and J 4 bases, leaving 14 bases between the germline ends. The germline V gene has CDR1 KGHSH and CDR2 LQKENI. This CDR3 spans 16 amino acids. CDR3 loop: CASSPPVGRPPDTQYF. CDR3 in DNA: TGTGCCAGCTCACCACCGGTGGGAAGGCCCCCAGATACGCAGTATTTT.

This clonotype was picked up a small number of times. The J gene is TRBJ2-7, the V gene TRBV11-2, with a weak D call TRBD2 (5 bases). V lost 7 bases, J lost 0 bases, and 16 bases lay in between. This CDR3 region has 15 residues. Germline CDR1 and CDR2: SGHAT and FQNNGV. In DNA, the CDR3 is TGTGCCAGCAATCCTGGCCTGAGGGCCTCCTACGAGCAGTACTTC. Translated, it gives CASNPGLRASYEQYF.

V usage is TRBV15 and J usage is TRBJ2-2; no clear D. Trimming left V 1 base short and J 2 bases short, with 8 bases between. In germline, CDR1 is LNHNV, CDR2 YYDKDF (reference sequence). The CDR3 loop spans 15 amino acids. Here the CDR3 DNA reads TGTGCCACCAGCAGAGCCGCGGATAACACCGGGGAGCTGTTTTTT. Translation gives CATSRAADNTGELFF.

This chain uses TRBV6-1 with TRBJ1-1; D possibly corresponds to TRBD1 (6 bases). The V gene lost 5 bases and the J gene lost 1 base, with 11 bases spanning the gap. The CDR3 sequence is 14 residues long. Germline values: CDR1 MNHNS, CDR2 SASEGT. The CDR3 DNA reads TGTGCCAGCAGTACCCCGGGACAGAACACTGAAGCTTTCTTT. It is translated as CASSTPGQNTEAFF.

This clonotype was observed at least ten times. The chain links TRBV20-1 to TRBJ2-2, with D hard to call. V was cut by 2 bases and J by 7 bases, with 8 bases left in between. Germline CDR1 and CDR2: DFQATT and SNEGSKA (reference sequence). CDR3 size: 12 residues. CDR3 nucleotides: TGCAGTGCTAGACAAGGAAGCGGGGAGCTGTTTTTT. It is translated as CSARQGSGELFF.

The chain couples TRBV2 to TRBJ1-5, with 8 bases lining up with TRBD1. CDR1 and CDR2 from the germline V gene are SNHLY and FYNNEI. The CDR3 has 14 amino acids. With 5 bases clipped from V and 3 bases from J, the junction kept 3 bases outside the gene matches. CDR3 bases: TGTGCCAGCAGTAAGGACAGGGTCAATCAGCCCCAGCATTTT. This translates into CASSKDRVNQPQHF.

This clonotype was found many times. This sequence joins TRBV29-1 and TRBJ1-6, with D tentatively TRBD1 (5 bases). Germline CDR1 and CDR2: SQVTM and ANQGSEA. The CDR3 has 13 amino acids. The V and J ends lost 6 bases and 10 bases respectively, with 16 bases between them. The CDR3 loop is CSVQDPQGSPLHF. CDR3 sequence (DNA): TGCAGCGTCCAGGACCCCCAGGGCTCACCCCTCCACTTT.

This clonotype was recorded many times. The V gene is TRBV7-2, the J gene TRBJ2-3, with 9 bases matching TRBD2. This CDR3 is built from 15 residues. V shed 4 bases and J 6 bases; nucleotides not matched to a gene: 8. From germline, CDR1 is SGHTA and CDR2 FQGNSA. CDR3 region: CASSYRSGSSDTQYF. CDR3 sequence (DNA): TGTGCCAGCAGCTACCGTAGCGGGAGTTCGGATACGCAGTATTTT.

The rearrangement links TRBV5-1 to TRBJ2-7; D gene unclear. The V gene lost 1 base and the J gene lost 5 bases, with 10 bases spanning the gap. The CDR3 is made up of 13 amino acids. Germline CDR1 and CDR2: SGHRS and YFSETQ. CDR3 region: CASSLLGINEQYF. In nucleotides, the CDR3 is TGCGCCAGCAGCTTGTTAGGGATCAACGAGCAGTACTTC.

This clonotype has a handful of counts. The chain links TRBV7-9 to TRBJ2-1, with 13 bases aligning to TRBD2. This CDR3 is 15 amino acids long. The V segment lost 5 bases and the J segment 8 bases; nucleotides outside the gene matches: 6. CDR1 is SEHNR, CDR2 FQNEAQ, per germline (reference sequence). CDR3 coding DNA: TGTGCCAGCAGCCCCAGGACTAGCGGGGGCTATGAGCAGTTCTTC. This encodes CASSPRTSGGYEQFF.

CDR3: CASSSTSGGITGELFF. CDR3 DNA sequence: TGTGCCAGCAGCTCGACTAGCGGGGGGATCACCGGGGAGCTGTTTTTT. This chain joins TRBV28 and TRBJ2-2, with 13 bases identical to TRBD2. Trimming removed 6 bases from V and 4 bases from J; junction bases left unmatched: 5. CDR3 size: 16 residues. Looked up from germline, CDR1 is MDHEN and CDR2 is SYDVKM.

The V call is TRBV6-2 or TRBV6-3, the J call TRBJ2-7; the D gene is possibly TRBD2 (6 bases). The CDR3 has 13 residues. Germline CDR1 reads MNHEY; CDR2 reads SVGEGT. Trimming left V 0 bases short and J 4 bases short, with 7 bases between. DNA of the CDR3: TGTGCCAGCAGTTACTCGCGGGAATACGAGCAGTACTTC. Translation: CASSYSREYEQYF.

This clonotype was recorded at least ten times. The V and J genes are TRBV20-1 and TRBJ2-3; no firm D call. Trimming shortened V by 1 base and J by 5 bases, and 4 bases separated the two germline ends. The CDR3 is 11 residues long. Germline V gene sequence: CDR1 DFQATT, CDR2 SNEGSKA (reference sequence). CDR3 loop: CSARVGDTQYF. In nucleotides, the CDR3 is TGCAGTGCTAGAGTCGGAGATACGCAGTATTTT.